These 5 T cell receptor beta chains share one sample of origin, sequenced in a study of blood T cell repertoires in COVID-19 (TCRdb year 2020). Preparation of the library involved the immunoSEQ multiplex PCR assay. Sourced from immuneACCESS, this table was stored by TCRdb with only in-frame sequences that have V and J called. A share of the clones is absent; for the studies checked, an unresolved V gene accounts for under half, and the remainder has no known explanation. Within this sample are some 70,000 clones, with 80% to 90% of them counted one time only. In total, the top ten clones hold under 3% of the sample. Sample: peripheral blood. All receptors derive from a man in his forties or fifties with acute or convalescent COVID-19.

CDR3 sequence (DNA): TGCGCCAGCGCCTATGGGGGGGTCGCTAATGAAAAACTGTTTTTT. It translates to CASAYGGVANEKLFF. V and J are TRBV5-1 and TRBJ1-4, with a possible D match to TRBD1 (5 bases). This CDR3 contains 15 residues. Deletions cut 7 bases from V and 3 bases from J, with 16 bases between. The V gene's germline CDR1 is SGHRS and CDR2 YFSETQ.

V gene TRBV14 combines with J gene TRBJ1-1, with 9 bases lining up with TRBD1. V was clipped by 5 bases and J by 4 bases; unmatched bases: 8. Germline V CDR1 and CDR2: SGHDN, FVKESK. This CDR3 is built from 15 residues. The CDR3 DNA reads TGTGCCAGCAGCGCTATACAGGGGGCCGGCACTGAAGCTTTCTTT. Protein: CASSAIQGAGTEAFF.

CDR3 region: CAWSVGTGRNEKLFF. The CDR3 nucleotides are TGTGCCTGGAGTGTAGGGACAGGGCGGAACGAAAAACTGTTTTTT. The chain has TRBV30 and TRBJ1-4; 9 bases agree with TRBD1. V was pared by 0 bases and J by 8 bases, with 7 bases of the junction left unmatched. The CDR3 totals 15 residues. In germline, CDR1 is GTSNPN, CDR2 SVGIG (reference sequence).

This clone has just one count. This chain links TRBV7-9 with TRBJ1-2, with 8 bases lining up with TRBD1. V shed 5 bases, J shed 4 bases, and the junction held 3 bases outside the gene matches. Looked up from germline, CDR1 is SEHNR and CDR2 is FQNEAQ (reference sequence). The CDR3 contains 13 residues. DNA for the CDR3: TGTGCCAGCAGCGTTACAGGGGGCTATGGCTACACCTTC. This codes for CASSVTGGYGYTF.

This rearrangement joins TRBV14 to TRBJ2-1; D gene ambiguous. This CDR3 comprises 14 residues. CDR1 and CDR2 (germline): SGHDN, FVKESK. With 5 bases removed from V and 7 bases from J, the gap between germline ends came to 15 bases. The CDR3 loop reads CASSSYYQLNEQFF. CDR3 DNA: TGTGCCAGCAGCTCCTACTACCAGTTGAATGAGCAGTTCTTC.